One and the same sample provided the 6 T cell receptor beta chains below, sequenced in a study of control samples from healthy donors and cancer patients. The method was immunoSEQ multiplex PCR; TCRdb's version includes in-frame clones alone and lacks a portion of them. The sample shows 100,000 to 120,000 clones, around 82% of them seen only once. What was sequenced was blood. The source of these receptors is a woman in her forties or fifties in good health.

This clone was counted between two and nine times. V and J are TRBV27 and TRBJ2-7; D gene unclear. Trimming pared 2 bases from V and 6 bases from J, leaving 17 bases between. Germline V gene sequence: CDR1 MNHEY, CDR2 SMNVEV (reference sequence). The CDR3 contains 15 residues. The CDR3 reads CASSLKLEVKGEQYF. The CDR3, as DNA: TGTGCCAGCAGTTTAAAGTTGGAAGTAAAAGGCGAGCAGTACTTC.

The chain combines TRBV6-5 with TRBJ2-1, with 8 bases identical to TRBD1. Germline V CDR1 and CDR2: MNHEY, SVGAGI. CDR3 size: 14 residues. Trimming took 7 bases from V and 4 from J; bases not matched to a gene: 6. The CDR3 here is CASKPGQEYNEQFF. The CDR3 DNA sequence: TGTGCCAGCAAACCGGGACAGGAATACAATGAGCAGTTCTTC.

The chain joins TRBV30 to TRBJ1-2, with 8 nucleotides matching TRBD1. The CDR3 has 13 amino acids. After removal of 3 bases from V and 5 bases from J, the junction contained 5 bases not matched to a gene. Germline V CDR1 and CDR2: GTSNPN, SVGIG (reference sequence). CDR3 DNA sequence: TGTGCCTGGAGGAAGACAGGGGATTATGGCTACACCTTC. Translating gives CAWRKTGDYGYTF.

This clone showed up just once. The chain couples TRBV19 to TRBJ2-5; D unresolved. Germline CDR1 reads LNHDA; CDR2 reads SQIVND (reference sequence). Trimming removed 3 bases from V and 4 bases from J, with 9 bases in between. The CDR3 runs 13 residues. This CDR3 reads CASSIGQPETQYF. CDR3 coding DNA: TGTGCCAGTAGTATCGGCCAGCCAGAGACCCAGTACTTC.

This sequence joins TRBV21-1 and TRBJ2-7; the table's TRBD2 call for D was not verified on the DNA. TRBV21-1 is an annotated pseudogene. The CDR3 is 16 amino acids. CDR3 protein: CASSKAQGDPTSEQYF. The CDR3 bases are TGTGCCAGCAGCAAAGCCCAAGGAGATCCCACCTCCGAGCAGTACTTC.

V usage is TRBV4-2 and J usage is TRBJ1-1; unclear D gene. The V gene lost 0 bases and the J gene lost 0 bases, with 11 bases spanning the gap. Germline values: CDR1 LGHNA, CDR2 YNFKEQ. The CDR3 is made up of 16 amino acids. Written as DNA, the CDR3 is TGTGCCAGCAGCCAAGATCTCAGGACGGTGAACACTGAAGCTTTCTTT. Amino acids: CASSQDLRTVNTEAFF.